This entry features one T cell receptor beta chain sequence. A second roughly 6 to 11 cycle PCR used barcoded and J-beta primers. TCRdb used MiXCR to reprocess the 5' RACE reads, holding one entry per CDR3 protein. The table records 540,000 or so distinct CDR3 sequences, roughly 48% of them present only once. This sample was taken from a study of blood T cells in healthy people across ages. The overall study: Through template switching, about one barcoded beta molecule was captured per two T cells, as measured in model experiments.

This CDR3 region has 14 residues. CDR1 and CDR2 from the germline V gene are SGHNT and YENEEA. Trimming removed 3 bases at V and 5 bases at J, with 11 bases between. The material sequenced was blood. The receptor was derived from a man at least 80 years old in good health. The chain combines TRBV11-3 with TRBJ2-1; a possible D gene is TRBD1 (5 bases). The CDR3 loop is CASSLQGDNNEQFF. The CDR3 DNA reads as TGTGCCAGCAGCTTGCAGGGTGACAACAATGAGCAGTTCTTC.